The rows below give T cell receptor beta chains drawn from one sample of a study of cytotoxic CD8 clonotypes in ibrutinib-treated CLL. TCRdb keeps only in-frame clones here, not all; method: immunoSEQ multiplex PCR. The profile shows 250,000 to 350,000 clones, about 72% of them singletons. Sequenced material: PBMCs, taken at disease progression, from a patient treated with ibrutinib. Every receptor here comes from a human donor with chronic lymphocytic leukemia. CDR3s include the opening cysteine and the closing phenylalanine or tryptophan. D genes are given only for firm matches. Not every row has a clone size; where given, it reads once, few, many or a size class.

size	V	D	J	DNA	CDR3
NA	TRBV7-9	NA	TRBJ1-4	TGTGCCAGCAGCTTAGGCAGAGACAATGAAAAACTGTTTTTT	CASSLGRDNEKLFF
NA	TRBV9	TRBD2	TRBJ2-5	TGTGCCAGCAGCGTTACTAGCGGGGGAAGGACCCAAGAGACCCAGTACTTC	CASSVTSGGRTQETQYF
NA	TRBV6-5	NA	TRBJ2-7	TGTGCCAGCAGTTATTCCACAGAGAGCTCCTACGAGCAGTACTTC	CASSYSTESSYEQYF
NA	TRBV14	NA	TRBJ1-2	TGTGCCAGCAGCCAAGCACTAGGGGGTGGCTACACCTTC	CASSQALGGGYTF
once	TRBV18	TRBD1	TRBJ1-2	TGTGCCAGCTCCTTCGACAGGGACCCTGGAGGGGGCTACACCTTC	CASSFDRDPGGGYTF
NA	TRBV11-2	NA	TRBJ2-7	TGTGCCAGCAGCTTAGATAGGAGGGACGAGCAGTACTTC	CASSLDRRDEQYF
NA	TRBV6-1	NA	TRBJ2-1	TGTGCCAGCAGTGAAGCCCGGGACACTGAGCAGTTCTTC	CASSEARDTEQFF
NA	TRBV7-3	TRBD2	TRBJ2-3	TGTGCCAGCAGCTTAGGCCCGAACGAGGGAGGGCTAAGAGATACGCAGTATTTT	CASSLGPNEGGLRDTQYF
NA	TRBV11-3	NA	TRBJ2-7	TGTGCCAGCAGCTTAGATCGTGTAGGAAGCGGATCCTACGAGCAGTACTTC	CASSLDRVGSGSYEQYF
NA	TRBV11-3	TRBD2	TRBJ2-7	TGTGCCAGCAGCAAAAGTGGTCCTAGCGGGAGAGTCTCCCTCGAGCAGTACTTC	CASSKSGPSGRVSLEQYF
few	TRBV28	NA	TRBJ2-7	TGTGCCAGCAGCCAGAAGTACGAGCAGTACTTC	CASSQKYEQYF
few	TRBV15	NA	TRBJ2-5	TGTGCCACCAGCAGAGAAGGGGTATCCCAGGAGACCCAGTACTTC	CATSREGVSQETQYF
NA	TRBV6-1	NA	TRBJ1-4	TGTGCCAGCAGCACCTTACGACGGCCGACCGAAAAACTGTTTTTT	CASSTLRRPTEKLFF
NA	TRBV18	NA	TRBJ1-1	TGTGCCAGCTCCTCAGGGGTCGGGGCTGAAGCTTTCTTT	CASSSGVGAEAFF
NA	TRBV9	NA	TRBJ2-1	TGTGCCAGCAGCGTAGACCCGGGACCACACAATGAGCAGTTCTTC	CASSVDPGPHNEQFF
NA	TRBV12-5	NA	TRBJ1-2	TGTGCTAGTGGTTCGCTCCGGGGCGGGCAAGGCTATGGCTACACCTTC	CASGSLRGGQGYGYTF
NA	TRBV28	NA	TRBJ1-2	TGTGCCAGCAGTTTAATGGCAGATAACTATGGCTACACCTTC	CASSLMADNYGYTF
NA	TRBV4-2	TRBD2	TRBJ2-5	TGTGCCAGCAGCCAGGGACTAGCGGGGAACCAAGAGACCCAGTACTTC	CASSQGLAGNQETQYF
few	TRBV29-1	TRBD2	TRBJ2-7	TGCAGCGTTACTAGCGGGGGCTACGAGCAGTACTTC	CSVTSGGYEQYF
NA	TRBV15	TRBD2	TRBJ2-3	TGTGCCACCAGCAGAGATCAAAGAACGGGACTAGAGATCACAGATACGCAGTATTTT	CATSRDQRTGLEITDTQYF
once	TRBV9	NA	TRBJ1-3	TGTGCCAGCAGCGTAACGGCGGCTCCCTCTGGAAACACCATATATTTT	CASSVTAAPSGNTIYF
NA	TRBV5-8	TRBD1	TRBJ2-7	TGTGCCAGCAGCTCGGCTGGACAGGGGAGAGAGGAGCAGTACTTC	CASSSAGQGREEQYF
NA	TRBV7-7	NA	TRBJ2-2	TGTGCCAGCAGCTTGGCTTCGAACACCGGGGAGCTGTTTTTT	CASSLASNTGELFF
NA	TRBV29-1	NA	TRBJ1-6	TGCAGCGCCTCCCCCGGACAGCTAGATTGGCCCCTCCACTTT	CSASPGQLDWPLHF
NA	TRBV27	NA	TRBJ2-2	TGTGCCAGCAGTTTAGTCCCGGACACATCCACCGGGGAGCTGTTTTTT	CASSLVPDTSTGELFF
few	TRBV9	TRBD2	TRBJ2-5	TGTGCCAGCAGCCCAAGAGCGGGACAAGAGACCCAGTACTTC	CASSPRAGQETQYF
NA	TRBV7-3	TRBD1	TRBJ2-5	TGTGCCAGCAGCTCTACTGGGACAGGGGGAGAGACCCAGTACTTC	CASSSTGTGGETQYF
NA	TRBV27	TRBD2	TRBJ2-7	TGTGCCAGCAGTTCCTCGGGGGGGACCTACGAGCAGTACTTC	CASSSSGGTYEQYF
NA	TRBV7-2	NA	TRBJ2-3	TGTGCCAGCAGCTTGGCCGGGACTTCTAGCACAGATACGCAGTATTTT	CASSLAGTSSTDTQYF
NA	TRBV19	NA	TRBJ1-2	TGTGCCAGTAGTATTTCATCGGGATGGGGCTACACCTTC	CASSISSGWGYTF
few	TRBV18	NA	TRBJ1-1	TGTGCCAGCTCACCACGTCAGGGACCGAACACTGAAGCTTTCTTT	CASSPRQGPNTEAFF
NA	TRBV29-1	NA	TRBJ1-1	TGCAGCGTCACAGGGCTCATGACTGAAGCTTTCTTT	CSVTGLMTEAFF
NA	TRBV27	NA	TRBJ1-2	TGTGCCAGCAGTTTATACCCGGGAAGGGCCAACTATGGCTACACCTTC	CASSLYPGRANYGYTF
NA	TRBV9	NA	TRBJ2-3	TGTGCCAGCAGCGTCGGGGCCCCAACCCGCGGTACGCAGTATTTT	CASSVGAPTRGTQYF
NA	TRBV10-3	NA	TRBJ2-5	TGTGCCATCAGTGATACGGAGACCCAGTACTTC	CAISDTETQYF
NA	TRBV9	TRBD2	TRBJ2-1	TGTGCCAGCAGCGTAGTGGCTAGCGGGAGGGCCTGGACTTACAATGAGCAGTTCTTC	CASSVVASGRAWTYNEQFF
NA	TRBV7-9	TRBD1	TRBJ1-2	TGTGCCAGCAGCCAAGATCTATTGGGACAGGGGCGCTATGGCTACACCTTC	CASSQDLLGQGRYGYTF
once	TRBV5-1	TRBD2	TRBJ2-2	TGCGCCAGCAGCACGGCAGGGCTAGCGGCCGGGGAGCTGTTTTTT	CASSTAGLAAGELFF
NA	TRBV19	NA	TRBJ1-5	TGTGCCAGTAGTATAGTCAGGCCTAAGGATGGCAATCAGCCCCAGCATTTT	CASSIVRPKDGNQPQHF
NA	TRBV11-2	TRBD1	TRBJ1-5	TGTGCCAGCAGCCTCGAGAGGGGACAGGGGGTTCATTTT	CASSLERGQGVHF
NA	TRBV6-6	NA	TRBJ2-2	TGTGCCAGCAGTTCCGTCACCGGGGAGCTGTTTTTT	CASSSVTGELFF
NA	TRBV5-1	TRBD2	TRBJ2-7	TGCGCCAGCAGCCCGAGCGGGAGGACCGCCTACGAGCAGTACTTC	CASSPSGRTAYEQYF
NA	TRBV18	NA	TRBJ2-1	TGTGCCAGCTCTCCTCTCAACAGGGCGGCTGTCAATGAGCAGTTCTTC	CASSPLNRAAVNEQFF
NA	TRBV28	TRBD1	TRBJ1-2	TGTGCCAGCAGTCCAACGGCCATCAGGGGGCTGTCTGGTGGCTACACCTTC	CASSPTAIRGLSGGYTF
few	TRBV29-1	NA	TRBJ2-5	TGCAGCGTTGATGGGGCCAACCAAGAGACCCAGTACTTC	CSVDGANQETQYF
NA	TRBV18	NA	TRBJ1-2	TGTGCCAGCTCAGACTCTCGGGGCTACACCTTC	CASSDSRGYTF
NA	TRBV13	NA	TRBJ2-5	TGTGCCAGCAGCTTATCCCGGGGGGCGGTGGGGCAAGAGACCCAGTACTTC	CASSLSRGAVGQETQYF
NA	TRBV29-1	TRBD1	TRBJ2-1	TGCAGCGTTGAAGGCGACAGGGTGAATGAGCAGTTCTTC	CSVEGDRVNEQFF
NA	TRBV4-1	TRBD1	TRBJ1-2	TGCGCCAGCACGGACAGGGGGCGAGCTAACTATGGCTACACCTTC	CASTDRGRANYGYTF
NA	TRBV19	NA	TRBJ2-7	TGTGCCAGCCGAGGGGCATTTGGAGCCCCTCTGGGCGAGCAGTACTTC	CASRGAFGAPLGEQYF
few	TRBV2	NA	TRBJ2-4	TGTGCCAGCACACAGAAACTTTTAGCCAAAAACATTCAGTACTTC	CASTQKLLAKNIQYF